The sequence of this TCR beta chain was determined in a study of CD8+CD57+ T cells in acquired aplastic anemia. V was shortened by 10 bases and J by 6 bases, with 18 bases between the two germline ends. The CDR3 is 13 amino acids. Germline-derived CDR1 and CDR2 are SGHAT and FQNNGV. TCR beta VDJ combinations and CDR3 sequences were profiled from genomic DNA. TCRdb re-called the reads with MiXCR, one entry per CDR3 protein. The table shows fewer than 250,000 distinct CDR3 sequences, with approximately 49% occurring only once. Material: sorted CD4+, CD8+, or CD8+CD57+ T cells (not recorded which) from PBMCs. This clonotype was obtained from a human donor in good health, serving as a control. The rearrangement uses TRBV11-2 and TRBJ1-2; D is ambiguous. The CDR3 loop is CAISESGPHGYTF. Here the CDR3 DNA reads TGTGCCATCAGTGAGTCGGGTCCGCATGGCTACACCTTC.